The present T cell receptor beta chain was sequenced within a study of regulatory T cells in long-lasting Graves disease. Study results and caveats: Favored gene segments in persistent disease were TRBV28, TRBJ1-2 and TRBJ2-5.

Arm-PCR of CDR3 regions and iRepertoire HTBI primers were used to build TCR beta libraries. MiXCR, applied by TCRdb to the multiplex PCR reads, yields one record per CDR3 protein. The sample yields a few hundred thousand distinct CDR3 sequences, roughly 21% seen once. Time point in this sample: persistent/refractory GD, antithyroid drugs over 5 years with positive TRAb. The TCR library was made from RNA that had been extracted from PBMCs in TRIzol. This clonotype has ten or more counts. Its antigen is still unknown. This CDR3 spans 13 amino acids. V was shortened by 5 bases and J by 14 bases, with 18 bases between the two germline ends. Germline V gene data show CDR1 as SGHVS and CDR2 as FQNEAQ.

The clonotype was recovered from a female donor with Graves disease. V usage is TRBV7-8 and J usage is TRBJ1-4; no firm D call. Material: peripheral blood mononuclear cells (PBMCs), obtained when the disease was refractory, from a patient treated with antithyroid drugs. The CDR3 DNA is TGTGCCAGCAGCGAAAGGTCGGGAGACACTCTGTTTTTT. Its protein is CASSERSGDTLFF.